The 14 T cell receptor beta chains reported below all come from one sample, sequenced in a study of beta chain features in type 1 diabetes. What these receptors recognize is not known. Findings and limits, study-wide: Type 1 diabetes patients had moderately but significantly shorter TCRB CDR3s in all four CD4+ subsets.

The sequenced template was cDNA made from the entire isolated RNA. Here immunoSEQ multiplex PCR was the method, and the copy in TCRdb shows in-frame clones only, minus some. The sample includes hundreds of thousands of clones, roughly 13% of them seen just once. The material sequenced was naive CD4+ T cells from blood. The receptor source for this set is a man aged 18 to 30 with type 1 diabetes.

On this clone itself: Other DNA sequences in this specimen translate into the identical CDR3. The chain recombines TRBV27 with TRBJ2-3; D is unresolved. Between the trimmed V and J ends, which lost 6 bases and 2 bases, there was a span of 6 bases. This CDR3 spans 12 amino acids. Germline V gene data show CDR1 as MNHEY and CDR2 as SMNVEV (reference sequence). This CDR3 is CASSSNTDTQYF. For the CDR3, the DNA is TGTGCCAGCAGCTCAAACACAGATACGCAGTATTTT.

This clone has just a few counts. The genes are TRBV28 and TRBJ2-7; D is undetermined. From germline, CDR1 is MDHEN and CDR2 SYDVKM. The CDR3 loop spans 11 amino acids. Trimming removed 5 bases from V and 2 bases from J, with 4 bases in between. CDR3 nucleotides: TGTGCCAGCAGTGCCCCCTACGAGCAGTACTTC. Its translation: CASSAPYEQYF.

V gene TRBV2 combines with J gene TRBJ1-2, with D perhaps matching TRBD1 (5 bases). The CDR3 length is 15 residues. Germline CDR1 and CDR2: SNHLY and FYNNEI. Trimming left V 2 bases short and J 6 bases short, with 16 bases between. DNA of the CDR3: TGTGCCAGCAGTGAACTCCCAGGCGGGGCAGATGGCTACACCTTC. This gives the protein CASSELPGGADGYTF.

This clone was seen more than once but under ten times. Here the CDR3 DNA reads TGTGCCAGCAGGCCCGCCAGGGATTATGGCTACACCTTC. It yields the protein CASRPARDYGYTF. This rearrangement joins TRBV28 to TRBJ1-2; a possible D gene is TRBD1 (5 bases). CDR1 is MDHEN, CDR2 SYDVKM, per germline. This CDR3 contains 13 residues. Trimming left V 6 bases short and J 5 bases short, with 13 bases between.

The sample holds a few counts of this clone. At the DNA level, this CDR3 is encoded by other sequences in the same sample as well. This rearrangement joins TRBV5-1 to TRBJ2-3; no definite D call. V gave up 2 bases and J gave up 5 bases, with 6 bases separating them. This CDR3 has 12 residues. The V gene's germline CDR1 is SGHRS and CDR2 YFSETQ. In nucleotides, the CDR3 is TGCGCCAGCAGCTTAGCCGAAGATACGCAGTATTTT. The encoded protein is CASSLAEDTQYF.

The table lists this clone with a few counts. The chain has TRBV7-2 and TRBJ2-2; 9 bases agree with TRBD1. CDR1 is SGHTA and CDR2 is FQGNSA in the germline V gene. The CDR3 consists of 16 residues. The V segment lost 1 base and the J segment 4 bases; nucleotides outside the gene matches: 4. CDR3 amino acids: CASSLDRGLGTGELFF. Written as DNA, the CDR3 is TGTGCCAGCAGCTTAGACAGGGGGCTAGGCACCGGGGAGCTGTTTTTT.

This sequence joins TRBV28 and TRBJ1-1; no clear D. CDR1 is MDHEN, CDR2 SYDVKM, per germline. The length of the CDR3 is 11 residues. Deletions cut 4 bases from V and 1 base from J, with 1 base between. The CDR3 DNA reads TGTGCCAGCAGTTGGAACACTGAAGCTTTCTTT. This encodes CASSWNTEAFF.

The gene calls are TRBV25-1 and TRBJ1-3; D is possibly TRBD1 (6 bases). Germline V lookup: CDR1 MGHDK, CDR2 SYGVNS. The CDR3 has 15 amino acids. Trimming took 3 bases from V and 0 from J, leaving 9 bases between them. The CDR3 DNA is TGTGCCAGCAGTGAGGGGGGCGGCTCTGGAAACACCATATATTTT. The encoded protein is CASSEGGGSGNTIYF.

The V call is TRBV7-2, the J call TRBJ2-2, with D possibly TRBD1 on 5 matching bases. The V end was cut by 2 bases, the J end by 1 base, with 5 bases between. The CDR3 is 14 residues long. Per the germline V gene, CDR1 is SGHTA and CDR2 is FQGNSA. CDR3: CASSLQGNTGELFF. The DNA for the CDR3 is TGTGCCAGCAGCTTACAGGGGAACACCGGGGAGCTGTTTTTT.

V usage is TRBV19 and J usage is TRBJ1-2; the D gene is possibly TRBD1 (6 bases). CDR1 and CDR2 (germline): LNHDA, SQIVND (reference sequence). This CDR3 comprises 14 residues. V was shortened by 7 bases and J by 5 bases, with 17 bases between the two germline ends. CDR3 sequence (DNA): TGTGCCAGTACCCTATCGGACAGAAAATATGGCTACACCTTC. This gives the protein CASTLSDRKYGYTF.

The chain joins TRBV5-4 to TRBJ1-1; perhaps TRBD1 as D (5 bases). V lost 4 bases to trimming and J lost 0 bases, with 13 bases between them. This CDR3 has 15 amino acids. CDR1 and CDR2 (germline): SGHNT, YYREEE (reference sequence). The CDR3 DNA reads TGTGCCAGCAGCCACCTCGGGACGGTGAACACTGAAGCTTTCTTT. This codes for CASSHLGTVNTEAFF.

V is TRBV7-2 and J is TRBJ1-6; a possible D gene is TRBD1 (5 bases). Germline assignment: CDR1 SGHTA and CDR2 FQGNSA. Trimming took off 6 bases at V and 8 bases at J, with 17 bases between the two ends. The CDR3 has 15 amino acids. The DNA of the CDR3 is TGTGCCAGCAGTGATGGGGCAGGCCCTCATTCACCCCTCCACTTT. Protein product: CASSDGAGPHSPLHF.

This clone was counted only a few times. The same CDR3 arises from other DNA sequences in this sample as well. The chain combines TRBV6-5 with TRBJ2-5; the D gene is possibly TRBD2 (6 bases). Trimming stripped 2 bases from V and 5 bases from J, with 12 bases between. The CDR3 extends over 14 amino acids. Germline values: CDR1 MNHEY, CDR2 SVGAGI. CDR3 bases: TGTGCCAGCAGTTACGGCGGGGCCGGGGAGACCCAGTACTTC. Protein product: CASSYGGAGETQYF.

CDR3 coding DNA: TGCGCCAGCAGCCAAGATCGGCGGGGGCTCGGAAACACCATATATTTT. Protein sequence: CASSQDRRGLGNTIYF. The gene calls are TRBV4-1 and TRBJ1-3, with D tentatively TRBD1 (6 bases). The CDR3 length is 16 residues. CDR1 and CDR2 from the germline V gene are MGHRA and YSYEKL. V lost 0 bases, J lost 4 bases, and 13 bases lay in between.